The rows below give T cell receptor beta chains drawn from one sample of a study of blood T cell repertoires in COVID-19. The protocol was immunoSEQ multiplex PCR, while the TCRdb copy is restricted to in-frame clones and leaves out a portion. The sample holds some 250,000 clones; around 90% are singletons and the top ten take just under 0.8%. Source material: peripheral blood. These receptor sequences come from a woman in her 30s with acute or convalescent COVID-19. Both conserved end residues are trimmed from each CDR3.

TRBV20-1,SASSRGGQETQY
TRBV23-1,ASSQSRDSVYGNQPQH
TRBV15,ATSRDFGDGAKNIQY
TRBV3-1/TRBV3-2,ASSQSGTVASPLH
TRBV18,ASSPRLTNTEAF
TRBV27,ASTRGGSSNYGYT
TRBV11-2,ASSLSLAGGLLEQF
TRBV7-5,ARSLNPSGSYEQY
TRBV13,ASSPSVNEQF
TRBV6-1,ASSEARVGEWSYNSPLH
TRBV18,ASSPNLSGNTIY
TRBV7-9,ASRPTGGFPYEQY
TRBV3-1/TRBV3-2,ASSQASGKYEQY
TRBV6-5,ASSSPRTGLDEQY
TRBV9,ASSVGGRGDSPLH
TRBV13,ASSLLRLASSYNEQF